What follows are 30 T cell receptor beta chains derived from one specimen sequenced in a study of identical twins. TCRdb reprocessed the 5' RACE reads via MiXCR and lists one record per CDR3 protein. The sample includes 500,000 to 600,000 distinct CDR3 sequences, approximately 22% of them seen just once. The data also belong to a second study, concerning T cells expressing NK-cell markers.

Sequencing was performed on CD4+ T cells sorted from blood. These receptors were obtained from a young woman in good health.

This chain joins TRBV5-1 and TRBJ2-7, with a possible D match to TRBD1 (6 bases). This CDR3 is 14 amino acids long. Trimming removed 6 bases from V and 0 bases from J, with 13 bases in between. The germline V gene has CDR1 SGHRS and CDR2 YFSETQ. In nucleotides, the CDR3 is TGCGCCAGCACGACCGGGACACTCTCCTACGAGCAGTACTTC. This gives the protein CASTTGTLSYEQYF. The variable domain in full, with the rest retrieved from reference TRBV5-1 and TRBJ2-7, is KAGVTQTPRYLIKTRGQQVTLSCSPISGHRSVSWYQQTPGQGLQFLFEYFSETQRNKGNFPGRFSGRQFSNSRSEMNVSTLELGDSALYLCASTTGTLSYEQYFGPGTRLTVT.

This chain links TRBV30 with TRBJ2-3; 8 nucleotides agree with TRBD1. The CDR3 has 13 amino acids. Germline-derived CDR1 and CDR2 are GTSNPN and SVGIG (reference sequence). Trimming removed 1 base from V and 4 bases from J; junction bases left unmatched: 1. The CDR3 nucleotides are TGTGCCTGGAGTGGACAGGGGCCAGATACGCAGTATTTT. It yields the protein CAWSGQGPDTQYF.

This clonotype was seen a handful of times. V gene TRBV27 combines with J gene TRBJ2-3; 13 bases are shared with TRBD2. The CDR3 runs to 15 residues. Trimming at V came to 6 bases and at J to 5 bases, leaving 5 bases not matched to a gene. CDR1 is MNHEY and CDR2 is SMNVEV in the germline V gene (reference sequence). The CDR3 nucleotides are TGTGCCAGCAGGGGACTAGCGGGGATGGGAGATACGCAGTATTTT. Its translation is CASRGLAGMGDTQYF.

The sample holds a few counts of this clonotype. The J gene is TRBJ2-1, the V gene TRBV9, with D maybe TRBD2 (5 bases). This CDR3 has 15 amino acids. Germline V CDR1 and CDR2: SGDLS, YYNGEE. The ends were cut back, 0 bases at V and 4 bases at J, with 11 bases in the middle. For the CDR3, the DNA is TGTGCCAGCAGCGTAGCACCTCGGGATTACAATGAGCAGTTCTTC. Translated, it gives CASSVAPRDYNEQFF.

This clonotype was recorded a few times. The chain employs TRBV6-1 and TRBJ2-1; tentatively, D is TRBD1 or TRBD2 (5 bases each). V was pared by 5 bases and J by 6 bases, with 23 bases between. This CDR3 is built from 17 residues. Germline lookup yields CDR1 MNHNS and CDR2 SASEGT. The DNA for the CDR3 is TGTGCCAGCAGTCCATTCTTGGGGGACCCTTTTCTCAATGAGCAGTTCTTC. Translating it yields CASSPFLGDPFLNEQFF.

V usage is TRBV9 and J usage is TRBJ2-2; possibly TRBD1 for D (5 bases). The length of the CDR3 is 15 residues. V was trimmed by 3 bases and J by 0 bases, leaving 9 bases between them. Germline CDR1 SGDLS, CDR2 YYNGEE. CDR3 sequence (DNA): TGTGCCAGCAGCGCCCGCAGGGCGAACACCGGGGAGCTGTTTTTT. Its protein is CASSARRANTGELFF.

CDR3 protein: CSATGLAGDGELFF. The CDR3 bases are TGCAGTGCTACCGGACTAGCGGGAGACGGGGAGCTGTTTTTT. The chain joins TRBV20-1 to TRBJ2-2; 13 bases are shared with TRBD2. V lost 4 bases, J lost 7 bases, and 3 bases stayed unmatched. Germline V gives CDR1 DFQATT, CDR2 SNEGSKA (reference sequence). CDR3 length equals 14 residues.

This clonotype was picked up a small number of times. The genes are TRBV20-1 and TRBJ2-4, with D hard to call. V was pared by 5 bases and J by 0 bases, with 20 bases between. Looked up from germline, CDR1 is DFQATT and CDR2 is SNEGSKA (reference sequence). The CDR3 runs to 17 residues. The CDR3 is CSAGTRISGLAKNIQYF. The CDR3 nucleotides are TGCAGTGCTGGTACGAGGATATCAGGCCTAGCCAAAAACATTCAGTACTTC.

CDR3 sequence (DNA): TGCAGTGCTATCGGACTAGCGGAGAAAAACATTCAGTACTTC. Translated: CSAIGLAEKNIQYF. The V gene is TRBV20-1, the J gene TRBJ2-4, with 10 positions matching TRBD2. Trimming cost V 4 bases and J 4 bases; bases outside gene matches: 4. CDR1 DFQATT and CDR2 SNEGSKA come from the germline V gene (reference sequence). There are 14 residues in the CDR3.

This clonotype was counted between two and nine times. This rearrangement joins TRBV20-1 to TRBJ1-2, with D hard to call. The CDR3 is 11 residues long. CDR1 is DFQATT, CDR2 SNEGSKA, per germline (reference sequence). Trimming removed 2 bases from V and 7 bases from J, with 8 bases in between. CDR3 in amino acids: CSARQLAGYTF. CDR3 in DNA: TGCAGTGCTAGACAGCTCGCTGGCTACACCTTC.

The rearrangement uses TRBV18 and TRBJ1-4; D gene uncertain. This CDR3 has 17 amino acids. Germline assignment: CDR1 KGHSH and CDR2 LQKENI. Trimming left V 3 bases short and J 0 bases short, with 14 bases between. CDR3 in amino acids: CASSPSGRATTNEKLFF. The CDR3, as DNA: TGTGCCAGCTCACCTTCGGGGAGGGCGACAACTAATGAAAAACTGTTTTTT.

This clonotype was counted many times. CDR3 nucleotides: TGTGCCAGCACCAGGGGAGATTCACCCCTCCACTTT. Translation: CASTRGDSPLHF. This sequence joins TRBV6-2 or TRBV6-3 and TRBJ1-6; the D gene is possibly TRBD1 (6 bases). Trimming shortened V by 7 bases and J by 8 bases, and 9 bases separated the two germline ends. The germline V gene encodes CDR1 MNHEY and CDR2 SVGEGT. The CDR3 is 12 amino acids.

This clonotype was seen a handful of times. The chain employs TRBV5-1 and TRBJ1-1; a possible D gene is TRBD1 (5 bases). V lost 0 bases and J lost 5, with 11 bases in between. CDR1 is SGHRS and CDR2 is YFSETQ in the germline V gene. This CDR3 region has 14 residues. CDR3 bases: TGCGCCAGCAGCTTGGCGGGGGACGAGACTGAAGCTTTCTTT. This sequence encodes CASSLAGDETEAFF.

There are a few counts of this clonotype. The chain employs TRBV7-2 and TRBJ1-2, with 10 bases matching TRBD1. With 5 bases clipped from V and 7 bases from J, the junction kept 10 bases outside the gene matches. From germline, CDR1 is SGHTA and CDR2 FQGNSA. The CDR3 has 15 amino acids. DNA of the CDR3: TGTGCCAGCAGCACGCGACAGGGGGCTAGGAGTGGCTACACCTTC. Its protein product is CASSTRQGARSGYTF.

This clonotype was recorded at least ten times. V is TRBV7-2 and J is TRBJ1-5; the D gene is possibly TRBD1 (5 bases). Germline-derived CDR1 and CDR2 are SGHTA and FQGNSA. This CDR3 region has 13 residues. V lost 6 bases and J 7 bases, leaving 13 bases between the germline ends. CDR3 sequence reads: CASREQAHQPQHF. The CDR3 nucleotides read TGTGCCAGCAGGGAACAGGCACACCAGCCCCAGCATTTT.

The CDR3 DNA reads TGTGCCAGCAGCGTACTAGCGACCAATTACAATGAGCAGTTCTTC. Its translation: CASSVLATNYNEQFF. V is TRBV7-2 and J is TRBJ2-1; TRBD2 agrees at 7 bases. This CDR3 has 15 amino acids. Germline V lookup: CDR1 SGHTA, CDR2 FQGNSA. Germline trimming cut 5 bases from V and 4 bases from J; bases unmatched to any gene: 8.

The rearrangement joins TRBV5-5 to TRBJ2-4; 7 nucleotides line up with TRBD2. V gave up 4 bases and J gave up 3 bases; unmatched junction bases: 4. Looked up from germline, CDR1 is SGHKS and CDR2 is YYEKEE (reference sequence). The CDR3 consists of 14 residues. In DNA form, the CDR3 reads TGTGCCAGCAGCCTAGGGGAGGGCAAAAACATTCAGTACTTC. Translation gives CASSLGEGKNIQYF. Combining the CDR3 with reference TRBV5-5 and TRBJ2-4 gives the whole variable domain DAGVTQSPTHLIKTRGQQVTLRCSPISGHKSVSWYQQVLGQGPQFIFQYYEKEERGRGNFPDRFSARQFPNYSSELNVNALLLGDSALYLCASSLGEGKNIQYFGAGTRLSVL.

The genes are TRBV5-1 and TRBJ2-1; D gene ambiguous. CDR1 SGHRS and CDR2 YFSETQ come from the germline V gene. The CDR3 has 14 amino acids. The germline V and J ends were trimmed by 0 bases and 5 bases, with 9 bases remaining between them. CDR3 DNA: TGCGCCAGCAGCTTGGATGGGTCTCACAATGAGCAGTTCTTC. The encoded protein is CASSLDGSHNEQFF. Full variable domain (missing parts from reference TRBV5-1 and TRBJ2-1): KAGVTQTPRYLIKTRGQQVTLSCSPISGHRSVSWYQQTPGQGLQFLFEYFSETQRNKGNFPGRFSGRQFSNSRSEMNVSTLELGDSALYLCASSLDGSHNEQFFGPGTRLTVL.

The chain has TRBV24-1 and TRBJ2-1, with TRBD2 matching over 15 bases. The CDR3 runs 17 residues. The ends lost 4 bases at V and 8 bases at J; junction bases unmatched: 8. CDR1 is KGHDR and CDR2 is SFDVKD in the germline V gene. CDR3 sequence (DNA): TGTGCCACCAGTGAGAGCGGGACTAGCGGGAGGCTAGATGAGCAGTTCTTC. Encoded protein: CATSESGTSGRLDEQFF.

This chain uses TRBV5-1 with TRBJ2-7; a possible D gene is TRBD2 (5 bases). The CDR3 contains 11 residues. Germline CDR1 SGHRS, CDR2 YFSETQ. V was cut by 6 bases and J by 6 bases, with 10 bases left in between. In DNA, the CDR3 is TGCGCCAGCAAGCGCGGGCTCGAGCAGTACTTC. Amino acid sequence: CASKRGLEQYF.

This clonotype has more than one count but fewer than ten. As DNA, the CDR3 is TGTGCCACCAGTTACAGGGACTACCTAACTAATGAAAAACTGTTTTTT. Protein sequence: CATSYRDYLTNEKLFF. This sequence joins TRBV24-1 and TRBJ1-4; possibly TRBD1 for D (6 bases). CDR1 and CDR2 (germline): KGHDR, SFDVKD. The ends were cut back, 6 bases at V and 1 base at J, with 14 bases in the middle. This CDR3 comprises 16 residues.

The chain combines TRBV27 with TRBJ2-3, with a tentative D call TRBD2 (6 bases). V dropped 5 bases and J dropped 1 base, with 25 bases sitting between them. The length of the CDR3 is 19 residues. Per germline, CDR1 MNHEY and CDR2 SMNVEV (reference sequence). The CDR3 is CASSLGHSSGWEGTDTQYF. In DNA form, the CDR3 reads TGTGCCAGCAGTCTAGGCCACTCCAGCGGGTGGGAGGGCACAGATACGCAGTATTTT.

The table lists this clonotype with a few counts. V usage is TRBV6-1 and J usage is TRBJ1-5; TRBD1 agrees at 9 bases. V gave up 8 bases and J gave up 7 bases; unmatched junction bases: 9. The CDR3 has 14 residues. Looked up from germline, CDR1 is MNHNS and CDR2 is SASEGT. CDR3 loop: CASCQQGAGQPQHF. The CDR3 DNA reads TGTGCCAGCTGCCAACAGGGGGCAGGACAGCCCCAGCATTTT.

The rearrangement uses TRBV27 and TRBJ2-1, with 13 positions matching TRBD2. Per the germline V gene, CDR1 is MNHEY and CDR2 is SMNVEV (reference sequence). The CDR3 spans 15 residues. V gave up 6 bases and J gave up 8 bases; unmatched junction bases: 7. In DNA form, the CDR3 reads TGTGCCAGCAGACATTGGACTAGCGGGAGCGATGAGCAGTTCTTC. Encoded protein: CASRHWTSGSDEQFF.

This clonotype was found a few times. The rearrangement joins TRBV7-8 to TRBJ2-4; 11 nucleotides match TRBD1. The length of the CDR3 is 14 residues. With 1 base clipped from V and 9 bases from J, the junction kept 2 bases outside the gene matches. Germline V gene lookup returns CDR1 SGHVS and CDR2 FQNEAQ. The CDR3 loop reads CASSLEGQGVIQYF. The CDR3, as DNA: TGTGCCAGCAGCTTAGAGGGACAGGGGGTCATTCAGTACTTC.

This clonotype has more than one count but fewer than ten. The chain employs TRBV7-2 and TRBJ2-5, with a weak D call TRBD2 (6 bases). V was trimmed by 5 bases and J by 4 bases, leaving 8 bases between them. CDR1 SGHTA and CDR2 FQGNSA come from the germline V gene. The CDR3 consists of 12 residues. The CDR3 is CASSARGETQYF. CDR3 sequence (DNA): TGTGCCAGCAGCGCGCGGGGAGAGACCCAGTACTTC. The variable domain in full, with the rest retrieved from reference TRBV7-2 and TRBJ2-5, is GAGVSQSPSNKVTEKGKDVELRCDPISGHTALYWYRQSLGQGLEFLIYFQGNSAPDKSGLPSDRFSAERTGGSVSTLTIQRTQQEDSAVYLCASSARGETQYFGPGTRLLVL.

This clonotype was observed a handful of times. The V call is TRBV6-5, the J call TRBJ2-1, with 8 bases that match TRBD1. From germline, CDR1 is MNHEY and CDR2 SVGAGI. V shed 6 bases and J 15 bases; nucleotides not matched to a gene: 13. The CDR3 totals 13 residues. The CDR3 loop reads CASRYLPGQAGFF. CDR3 DNA sequence: TGTGCCAGCAGATATCTTCCGGGACAGGCGGGGTTCTTC.

In DNA form, the CDR3 reads TGTGCCAGCTCACCTCCGGCAGGGACCTACGAGCAGTACTTC. Amino acid sequence: CASSPPAGTYEQYF. The chain has TRBV18 and TRBJ2-7, with a tentative D call TRBD1 (5 bases). CDR1 is KGHSH and CDR2 is LQKENI in the germline V gene. The V end was cut by 3 bases, the J end by 2 bases, with 11 bases between. This CDR3 comprises 14 residues. The entire variable domain, with the rest obtained from reference TRBV18 and TRBJ2-7, is as follows: NAGVMQNPRHLVRRRGQEARLRCSPMKGHSHVYWYRQLPEEGLKFMVYLQKENIIDESGMPKERFSAEFPKEGPSILRIQQVVRGDSAAYFCASSPPAGTYEQYFGPGTRLTVT.

This clonotype was counted between two and nine times. V gene TRBV20-1 combines with J gene TRBJ2-5, with 9 bases matching TRBD2. The CDR3 contains 13 residues. CDR1 and CDR2 (germline): DFQATT, SNEGSKA (reference sequence). Trimming at V came to 7 bases and at J to 1 base, leaving 4 bases not matched to a gene. CDR3 amino acids: CSVPAGGQETQYF. The CDR3 bases are TGCAGTGTCCCAGCGGGGGGCCAAGAGACCCAGTACTTC.

This clonotype was counted between two and nine times. The CDR3 region is CASTLDRGTGELFF. The DNA for the CDR3 is TGTGCCAGCACTCTCGACAGGGGGACCGGGGAGCTGTTTTTT. The genes are TRBV6-1 and TRBJ2-2; 9 nucleotides match TRBD1. With 7 bases clipped from V and 5 bases from J, the junction kept 5 bases outside the gene matches. CDR1 is MNHNS, CDR2 SASEGT, per germline. The CDR3 contains 14 residues.